This TCR beta chain was captured in a study of technical replicates of blood from several donors. Trimming removed 0 bases at V and 10 bases at J, with 8 bases between. CDR1 and CDR2 (germline): SGHTA, FQGTGA. The CDR3 is 12 residues long. Profiled with immunoSEQ multiplex PCR; TCRdb holds only in-frame clones, not every one. The data show more than 75,000 clones, around 94% seen once. The gene calls are TRBV7-3 and TRBJ2-3; D is possibly TRBD2 (6 bases). The TCR originated in a human donor in good health. The sequencing input was T cells isolated from PBMCs. CDR3 region: CASSLTGTPQYF. CDR3 bases: TGTGCCAGCAGCTTAACTGGGACTCCGCAGTATTTT.